Listed below are T cell receptor beta chains from one sample, sequenced in a study of T-cell reconstitution after alpha-beta-depleted transplantation in children. From the PCR reads, TCRdb called clonotypes with MiXCR, one entry per CDR3 protein. The table has hundreds of thousands of distinct CDR3 sequences, 13% seen once; the top ten hold about 0.79%. The sequencing here drew on PBMCs, taken before TCRalphabeta/CD19-depleted stem cell transplant. These receptors came from a girl aged 2 to 10 with congenital amegakaryocytic thrombocytopenia, due to receive a stem cell transplant. The CDR3 runs from the conserved cysteine through the conserved F or W. A D gene is named only where the DNA matches it firmly. Clone size is given for some rows only: seen once, a few or many times, or a class if the clone is expanded.

d_call: TRBD2
v_call: TRBV20-1
clone_size: many
j_call: TRBJ2-5
cdr3_aa: CSARGLAGKETQYF
cdr3_nt: TGCAGTGCTAGGGGACTAGCGGGAAAAGAGACCCAGTACTTC

d_call: TRBD1
v_call: TRBV12-3/TRBV12-4
clone_size: many
j_call: TRBJ2-7
cdr3_aa: CASSLDRNYEQYF
cdr3_nt: TGTGCCAGCAGTTTGGACAGGAACTACGAGCAGTACTTC

d_call: .
v_call: TRBV7-9
clone_size: few
j_call: TRBJ2-3
cdr3_aa: CASSRPGTQVVDTQYF
cdr3_nt: TGTGCCAGCAGCCGACCAGGAACACAGGTAGTAGATACGCAGTATTTT

d_call: TRBD1
v_call: TRBV24-1
clone_size: few
j_call: TRBJ2-3
cdr3_aa: CATSDLGDRETQYF
cdr3_nt: TGTGCCACCAGTGATTTGGGAGACAGGGAGACGCAGTATTTT

d_call: TRBD2
v_call: TRBV20-1
clone_size: many
j_call: TRBJ2-3
cdr3_aa: CSATSGKTDTQYF
cdr3_nt: TGCAGTGCTACCAGCGGGAAAACAGATACGCAGTATTTT

d_call: .
v_call: TRBV27
clone_size: few
j_call: TRBJ2-2
cdr3_aa: CARGQFYVKGELFF
cdr3_nt: TGTGCCCGCGGACAGTTTTACGTAAAAGGGGAGCTGTTTTTT

d_call: .
v_call: TRBV12-3/TRBV12-4
clone_size: many
j_call: TRBJ1-6
cdr3_aa: CASSRSRNSPLHF
cdr3_nt: TGTGCCAGCAGCCGCTCGAGGAATTCACCCCTCCACTTT

d_call: .
v_call: TRBV30
clone_size: few
j_call: TRBJ1-2
cdr3_aa: CAWTRAAFYGYTF
cdr3_nt: TGTGCCTGGACCAGGGCAGCTTTCTATGGCTACACCTTC

d_call: .
v_call: TRBV5-1
clone_size: few
j_call: TRBJ1-1
cdr3_aa: CASSNNRGEFTEAFF
cdr3_nt: TGCGCCAGCAGCAACAATCGGGGGGAATTCACTGAAGCTTTCTTT

d_call: .
v_call: TRBV30
clone_size: .
j_call: TRBJ2-3
cdr3_aa: CAWSVTDTQYF
cdr3_nt: TGTGCCTGGAGTGTAACAGATACGCAGTATTTT

d_call: TRBD2
v_call: TRBV4-2
clone_size: many
j_call: TRBJ2-3
cdr3_aa: CASSQETGLAFADTQYF
cdr3_nt: TGTGCCAGCAGCCAAGAAACCGGACTAGCTTTCGCAGATACGCAGTATTTT

d_call: .
v_call: TRBV5-5
clone_size: .
j_call: TRBJ1-1
cdr3_aa: CASSLDGRAAEAFF
cdr3_nt: TGTGCCAGCAGCTTGGACGGACGTGCGGCTGAAGCTTTCTTT

d_call: TRBD2
v_call: TRBV27
clone_size: .
j_call: TRBJ2-2
cdr3_aa: CASSSLGLGGELFF
cdr3_nt: TGTGCCAGCAGTTCCCTTGGACTAGGCGGGGAGCTGTTTTTT

d_call: TRBD1
v_call: TRBV5-1
clone_size: .
j_call: TRBJ2-1
cdr3_aa: CASSLAIRQGLDEQFF
cdr3_nt: TGCGCCAGCAGCTTGGCAATTCGACAGGGGTTAGATGAGCAGTTCTTC

d_call: .
v_call: TRBV5-1
clone_size: many
j_call: TRBJ2-1
cdr3_aa: CASSLAMRGNNEQFF
cdr3_nt: TGCGCCAGCAGCTTGGCCATGCGGGGAAACAATGAGCAGTTCTTC

d_call: .
v_call: TRBV12-3/TRBV12-4
clone_size: many
j_call: TRBJ2-1
cdr3_aa: CASSPRLGGYNEQFF
cdr3_nt: TGTGCCAGCAGTCCTCGACTGGGGGGATACAATGAGCAGTTCTTC